The T cell receptor beta chain under discussion was sequenced for a study of glioma-infiltrating T cells. Whole-study findings and limits: Gliomas, especially low-grade, showed above-expected tissue-blood divergence; non-neoplastic patients showed below. Tissue and blood shared very few CDR3 sequences.

The CDR3 loop spans 12 amino acids. Trimming cost V 4 bases and J 7 bases, with 7 bases left between them. CDR1 and CDR2 from the germline V gene are SGHTA and FQGNSA. Amplification of TCR alpha and beta CDR3 regions from RNA used iRepertoire nested multiplex PCR. Tissue mRNA or PBMC total RNA, roughly 100-400 ng, went into one-step reverse transcription and amplification. Each CDR3 protein gets one entry after TCRdb re-called the multiplex PCR reads with MiXCR. The sample gives around 97,000 distinct CDR3 sequences, around 28% of which show up once; 35% to 55% is in the top ten. Comments on this clonotype: Antigen unknown.

The clonotype comes from a human donor with low-grade glioma or glioblastoma, undergoing nonglioma brain surgery, or in good health (not recorded which). The chain is built from TRBV7-2 and TRBJ1-4; D unresolved. Sequences were obtained from glioma tissue, nonneoplastic brain tissue, or PBMCs (not recorded which). The CDR3 loop reads CASSSVGEKLFF. As DNA, the CDR3 is TGTGCCAGCAGCTCGGTGGGTGAAAAACTGTTTTTT.